This TCR beta chain stems from a study of blood T cell repertoires in COVID-19. Across the whole study: Material from acute and convalescent COVID-19 was sourced from the United States, Italy and Spain. Nucleic acid was either cDNA or gDNA, and it came from T cells, B-cell-depleted T cells, or PBMCs.

Looked up from germline, CDR1 is SGDLS and CDR2 is YYNGEE. This CDR3 has 14 amino acids. V gave up 0 bases and J gave up 2 bases, with 8 bases separating them. Under the authors' procedure: Researchers report that nucleated cell counts were estimated from reference gene primer amplification. The repertoire was sequenced with immunoSEQ multiplex PCR; TCRdb's copy has only in-frame clones and lacks some. V, J and clone size derive from that table, while D and trimming were established from the DNA sequence. The sample consists of fewer than 150,000 clones, around 85% of them appearing once. The clonotype comes from a woman aged 45-65 years who had recovered from COVID-19. This chain uses TRBV9 with TRBJ1-1; D perhaps matches TRBD1 (6 bases). Sequences were obtained from peripheral blood. This CDR3 is CASSVAGTNTEAFF. DNA of the CDR3: TGTGCCAGCAGCGTAGCCGGGACAAACACTGAAGCTTTCTTT.